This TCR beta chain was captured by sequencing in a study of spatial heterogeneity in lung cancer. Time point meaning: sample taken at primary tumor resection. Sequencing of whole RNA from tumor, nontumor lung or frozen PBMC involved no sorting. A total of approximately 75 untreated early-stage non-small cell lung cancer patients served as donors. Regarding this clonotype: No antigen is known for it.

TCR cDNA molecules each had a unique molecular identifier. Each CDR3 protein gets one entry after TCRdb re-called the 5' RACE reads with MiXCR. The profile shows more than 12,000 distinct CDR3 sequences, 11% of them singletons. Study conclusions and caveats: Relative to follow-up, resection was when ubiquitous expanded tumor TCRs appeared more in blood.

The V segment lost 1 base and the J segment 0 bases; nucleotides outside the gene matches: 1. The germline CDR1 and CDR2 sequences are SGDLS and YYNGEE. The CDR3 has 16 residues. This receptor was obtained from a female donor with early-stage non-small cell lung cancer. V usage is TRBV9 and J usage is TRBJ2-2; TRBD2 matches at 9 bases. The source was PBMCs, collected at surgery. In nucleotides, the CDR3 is TGTGCCAGCAGCGTAATAGCGGGAGCGAACACCGGGGAGCTGTTTTTT. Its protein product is CASSVIAGANTGELFF.